This T cell receptor (beta chain) was sequenced in a study of vaccination effects on CD4 cells after COVID-19. As for the study in general: Subjects were given two BNT162b2 or mRNA-1273 vaccine doses.

Trimming left V 7 bases short and J 1 base short, with 14 bases between. There are 15 residues in the CDR3. Germline CDR1 reads LNHDA; CDR2 reads SQIVND (reference sequence). Comments on this clone: Its antigen is currently unknown.

TCRdb keeps only in-frame clones here, not all; method: immunoSEQ multiplex PCR. Here the sample spans 26,000 or so clones, around 75% being singletons. Study-wide findings and caveats: The study, lacking early post-infection timepoints, had few convalescent patients.

Before any sequencing was done, the ViraFEST assay used viral peptide pools to expand antigen-specific CD4+ T cells. On approximately day 9 of culture, CD4+ T cells were separated out. All vaccine recipients tested negative for nucleocapsid antibodies and had never contracted SARS-CoV-2 infection. Each culture well received about 2 million PBMC. These cells were then cultured in IMDM with 9.5 to 10 IU/ml IL-2 and around 10 ug/ml peptides. The sample consisted of CD4+ T cells from PBMCs cultured with HCoV-NL63 spike peptides, taken before COVID-19 vaccination. This chain uses TRBV19 with TRBJ1-5; D perhaps matches TRBD1 (6 bases). The sequence derives from a human donor who received a COVID-19 vaccine. The CDR3 nucleotides are TGTGCCAGTAAAACTGAGGACAGAAGCAATCAGCCCCAGCATTTT. It specifies CASKTEDRSNQPQHF.